Each of the 2 T cell receptor beta chains below was sequenced from the same sample in a study of cytomegalovirus exposure and HLA in healthy donors. In the PCR, 60 Vbeta and 13 Jbeta primers were used. TCRdb keeps only in-frame clones here, not all; method: immunoSEQ multiplex PCR. The table lists tens of thousands of clones, roughly two thirds of them singletons, with around 6.9% in the top ten. The sample comprised PBMCs. The receptors stem from a woman in her forties or fifties in good health and CMV-seropositive.

This clone was detected only a few times. The chain has TRBV7-2 and TRBJ2-1; the match to TRBD2 covers 7 bases. Germline CDR1 reads SGHTA; CDR2 reads FQGNSA. Trimming at V came to 1 base and at J to 5 bases, leaving 5 bases not matched to a gene. The CDR3 covers 15 residues. CDR3 in DNA: TGTGCCAGCAGCTTAGATTACGGGGGGAACAATGAGCAGTTCTTC. This encodes CASSLDYGGNNEQFF. Based on the CDR3 plus reference TRBV7-2 and TRBJ2-1, the full variable domain is GAGVSQSPSNKVTEKGKDVELRCDPISGHTALYWYRQSLGQGLEFLIYFQGNSAPDKSGLPSDRFSAERTGGSVSTLTIQRTQQEDSAVYLCASSLDYGGNNEQFFGPGTRLTVL.

The sample holds a few counts of this clone. The chain couples TRBV2 to TRBJ2-5; tentatively, D is TRBD1 (8 bases). Matching the DNA end better, TRBJ2-7 makes the J call doubtful. Germline V gene lookup returns CDR1 SNHLY and CDR2 FYNNEI. The CDR3 is 15 amino acids. The CDR3 DNA is TGTGCCAGCAGTGAAGACAGGGGGGGCTTATACGAGCAGTACTTC. Translation gives CASSEDRGGLYEQYF.